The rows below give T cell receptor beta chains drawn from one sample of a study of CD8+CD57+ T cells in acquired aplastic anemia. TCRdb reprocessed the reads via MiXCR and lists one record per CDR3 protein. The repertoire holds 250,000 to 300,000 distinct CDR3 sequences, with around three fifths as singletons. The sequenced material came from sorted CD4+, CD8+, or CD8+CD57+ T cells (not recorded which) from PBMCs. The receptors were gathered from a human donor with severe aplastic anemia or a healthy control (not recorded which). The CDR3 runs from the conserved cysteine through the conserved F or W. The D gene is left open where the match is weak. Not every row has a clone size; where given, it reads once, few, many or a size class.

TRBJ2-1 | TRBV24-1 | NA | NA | TGTGCCACCAGTGACCCTATGGACAGCGATGAGCAGTTCTTC | CATSDPMDSDEQFF
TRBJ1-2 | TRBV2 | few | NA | TGTGCCAGTAAACCAAGGGGTCAGTTTTCTGGCTACACCTTC | CASKPRGQFSGYTF
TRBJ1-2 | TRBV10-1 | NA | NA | TGTGCCATCAGTGAAGGAGACAGGAGCCATGGCTACACCTTC | CAISEGDRSHGYTF
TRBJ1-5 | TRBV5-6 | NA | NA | TGTGCCAGCAGCTTTTGGCAGGGAGGCAATCAGCCCCAGCATTTT | CASSFWQGGNQPQHF
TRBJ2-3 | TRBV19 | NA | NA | TGTGCCAGTAGTTTGGGTCCGAGAGATACGCAGTATTTT | CASSLGPRDTQYF
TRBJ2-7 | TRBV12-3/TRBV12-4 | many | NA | TGTGCCAGCAGTATGGACGGGGCTTCCTACGAGCAGTACTTC | CASSMDGASYEQYF
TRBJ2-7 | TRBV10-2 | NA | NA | TGCGCCAGCAGCAGGGATCAGTCCTACGAGCAGTACTTC | CASSRDQSYEQYF
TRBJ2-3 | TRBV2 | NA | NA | TGTGCCAGCTTAATGGTCGATACGCAGTATTTT | CASLMVDTQYF
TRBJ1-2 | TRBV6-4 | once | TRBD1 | TGTGCCAGCAGTCGGACTGGGACAGACTATGGCTACACCTTC | CASSRTGTDYGYTF
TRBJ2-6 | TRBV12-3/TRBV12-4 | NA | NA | TGTGCCAGCAGTTTTCGGGCCAACGTCCTGACTTTC | CASSFRANVLTF
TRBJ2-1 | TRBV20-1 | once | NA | TGCAGTGCTAGAGATCGAACCCCGAATTGGATCTTC | CSARDRTPNWIF
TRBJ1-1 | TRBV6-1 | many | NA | TGTGCCGGGGGCACCTCAAACACTGAAGCTTTCTTT | CAGGTSNTEAFF
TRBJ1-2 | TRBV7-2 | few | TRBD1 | TGTGCCAGCAGCCTAATGGGGACAGAGTATGGCTACACCTTC | CASSLMGTEYGYTF
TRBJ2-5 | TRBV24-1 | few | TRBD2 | TGTGCCACCAGTGATCCTCCCGGGGGGAAAGAGACCCAGTACTTC | CATSDPPGGKETQYF
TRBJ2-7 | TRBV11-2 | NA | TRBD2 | TGTGCCAGCAGCATTAGCGGGGTTAGCTCCTACGAGCAGTACTTC | CASSISGVSSYEQYF